The present T cell receptor (beta chain) was sequenced within a study of T cells in tumors after PD-1 blockade. The sample's time point: first of two post-therapy site-matched biopsies around 2 months apart. V lost 3 bases, J lost 3 bases, and 11 bases lay in between. Germline V gene data show CDR1 as SGHDN and CDR2 as FVKESK. The CDR3 is 14 amino acids. Method: immunoSEQ multiplex PCR; TCRdb's copy keeps in-frame clones and lacks some. The data show thousands of clones, with approximately 71% seen just once and 15% to 20% held by the top ten. The chain couples TRBV14 to TRBJ1-1; D gene uncertain. The TCR sequence derives from a human donor with basal cell carcinoma. Sequencing was performed on tumor tissue, taken after anti-PD-1 treatment. CDR3 in DNA: TGTGCCAGCAGCCAGGACGGGTGGGACACTGAAGCTTTCTTT. Translating it yields CASSQDGWDTEAFF.